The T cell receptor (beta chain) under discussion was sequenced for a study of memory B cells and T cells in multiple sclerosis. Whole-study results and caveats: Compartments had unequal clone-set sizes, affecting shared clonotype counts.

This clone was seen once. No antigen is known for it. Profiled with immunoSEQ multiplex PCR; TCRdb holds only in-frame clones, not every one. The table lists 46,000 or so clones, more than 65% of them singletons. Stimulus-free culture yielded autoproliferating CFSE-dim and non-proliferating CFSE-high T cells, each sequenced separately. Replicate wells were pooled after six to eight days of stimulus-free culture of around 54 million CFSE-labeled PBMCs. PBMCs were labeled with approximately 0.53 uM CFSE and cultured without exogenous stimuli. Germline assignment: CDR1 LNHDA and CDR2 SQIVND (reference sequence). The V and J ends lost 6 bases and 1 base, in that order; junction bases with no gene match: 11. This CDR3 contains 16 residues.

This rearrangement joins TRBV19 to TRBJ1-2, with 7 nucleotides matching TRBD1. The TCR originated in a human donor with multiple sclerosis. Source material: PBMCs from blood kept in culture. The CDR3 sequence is CASSSPGTADNYGYTF. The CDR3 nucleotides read TGTGCCAGTAGCAGCCCGGGGACAGCGGATAACTATGGCTACACCTTC. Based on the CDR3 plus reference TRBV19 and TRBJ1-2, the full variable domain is DGGITQSPKYLFRKEGQNVTLSCEQNLNHDAMYWYRQDPGQGLRLIYYSQIVNDFQKGDIAEGYSVSREKKESFPLTVTSAQKNPTAFYLCASSSPGTADNYGYTFGSGTRLTVV.